These 29 T cell receptor beta chains were all obtained from the same sample, sequenced in a study of CD8 T cells in ankylosing spondylitis. Each CDR3 protein is one row after TCRdb ran MiXCR on the 5' RACE reads. The repertoire consists of 250,000 to 300,000 distinct CDR3 sequences, with 20% occurring once and the leading ten covering about 8%. The sample comprised blood, either unsorted or a sorted T cell fraction (not recorded which). The source of these receptors is a male donor with ankylosing spondylitis or in good health (not recorded which).

The chain links TRBV5-1 to TRBJ2-6; TRBD2 agrees at 9 bases. Per the germline V gene, CDR1 is SGHRS and CDR2 is YFSETQ. This CDR3 spans 17 amino acids. V shed 7 bases and J 4 bases; nucleotides not matched to a gene: 12. CDR3 loop: CASGRREGFQGANVLTF. The CDR3 DNA is TGCGCCAGCGGTCGGCGGGAGGGCTTCCAAGGGGCCAACGTCCTGACTTTC.

This clonotype was found a few times. The chain links TRBV5-1 to TRBJ1-2, with D tentatively TRBD1 (6 bases). V lost 4 bases, J lost 4 bases, and 11 bases lay in between. CDR3 size: 13 residues. The germline CDR1 and CDR2 sequences are SGHRS and YFSETQ. CDR3 in amino acids: CASSATGLYGYTF. In DNA, the CDR3 is TGCGCCAGCAGCGCGACAGGACTCTATGGCTACACCTTC. Combining the CDR3 with reference TRBV5-1 and TRBJ1-2 gives the whole variable domain KAGVTQTPRYLIKTRGQQVTLSCSPISGHRSVSWYQQTPGQGLQFLFEYFSETQRNKGNFPGRFSGRQFSNSRSEMNVSTLELGDSALYLCASSATGLYGYTFGSGTRLTVV.

The CDR3, as DNA: TGCAGTGCTAGCAAGGGTTTTAGCAATCAGCCCCAGCATTTT. Its protein product is CSASKGFSNQPQHF. The rearrangement joins TRBV20-1 to TRBJ1-5, with D hard to call. V lost 3 bases to trimming and J lost 0 bases, with 9 bases between them. This CDR3 spans 14 amino acids. Germline loops: CDR1 DFQATT, CDR2 SNEGSKA (reference sequence).

This clonotype has a handful of counts. The chain carries TRBV9 and TRBJ2-2, with a possible D match to TRBD2 (5 bases). The CDR3 is made up of 13 amino acids. Germline-derived CDR1 and CDR2 are SGDLS and YYNGEE. Trimming took off 4 bases at V and 4 bases at J, with 8 bases between the two ends. The CDR3 bases are TGTGCCAGCAGCCCGGAGGTCACCGGGGAGCTGTTTTTT. It translates to CASSPEVTGELFF.

This rearrangement joins TRBV21-1 to TRBJ2-3. TRBV21-1 is a known pseudogene. The CDR3 spans 13 residues. The CDR3 DNA is TGTACCAGCAGCAAAGACCGCACAGATACGCAGTATTTT. Translation: CTSSKDRTDTQYF.

The chain employs TRBV5-5 and TRBJ2-3; D possibly matches TRBD1 or TRBD2 (5 bases each). This CDR3 has 14 residues. Germline V gene sequence: CDR1 SGHKS, CDR2 YYEKEE (reference sequence). The ends were cut back, 3 bases at V and 5 bases at J, with 13 bases in the middle. Here the CDR3 reads CASSSGSVGDTQYF. CDR3 nucleotide sequence: TGTGCCAGCAGCTCAGGGAGTGTTGGAGATACGCAGTATTTT.

The gene calls are TRBV12-3 or TRBV12-4 and TRBJ2-1, with 7 positions matching TRBD1. The CDR3 consists of 16 residues. V shed 0 bases and J 7 bases; nucleotides not matched to a gene: 9. CDR3 loop: CASSLALGQKRNEQFF. For the CDR3, the DNA is TGTGCCAGCAGTTTAGCTTTGGGACAGAAGAGGAATGAGCAGTTCTTC.

This sequence joins TRBV29-1 and TRBJ2-2, with 7 bases identical to TRBD1. The J segment lost 0 bases and the V segment lost 7 bases, leaving 2 bases of the junction unmatched. Germline loops: CDR1 SQVTM, CDR2 ANQGSEA. This CDR3 spans 13 amino acids. CDR3 bases: TGCAGCGGGGGGACAGCGAACACCGGGGAGCTGTTTTTT. Translating it yields CSGGTANTGELFF.

Only a few counts were recorded for this clonotype. This chain connects TRBV5-1 to TRBJ1-4; unclear D gene. The CDR3 runs to 16 residues. Germline V gene data show CDR1 as SGHRS and CDR2 as YFSETQ. V shed 1 base and J shed 0 bases, with 10 bases lying between them. CDR3 in amino acids: CASSLRPGATNEKLFF. The DNA for the CDR3 is TGCGCCAGCAGCTTGCGCCCAGGAGCAACTAATGAAAAACTGTTTTTT.

This chain joins TRBV10-3 and TRBJ2-7, with a tentative D call TRBD1 (5 bases). The germline V gene encodes CDR1 ENHRY and CDR2 SYGVKD. V lost 6 bases and J 0 bases, leaving 6 bases between the germline ends. The CDR3 sequence is 12 residues long. CDR3: CAIRDNSYEQYV. In nucleotides, the CDR3 is TGTGCCATCAGGGACAACTCCTACGAGCAGTACGTC.

J is TRBJ1-1 and V is TRBV12-3 or TRBV12-4; 8 positions match TRBD1. The CDR3 totals 15 residues. The trim removed 4 bases at V and 4 bases at J, leaving 8 bases unmatched. The CDR3 coding sequence is TGTGCCAGCAGTTCGGGACAGGAGGCGTCCACTGAAGCTTTCTTT. It yields the protein CASSSGQEASTEAFF.

This rearrangement joins TRBV6-1 to TRBJ1-2; D is ambiguous. CDR3 size: 14 residues. The germline gives CDR1 MNHNS, CDR2 SASEGT. The V gene lost 6 bases and the J gene lost 3 bases, with 14 bases spanning the gap. Written as DNA, the CDR3 is TGTGCCAGCAGAACCTACTCCACGTACTATGGCTACACCTTC. Translation gives CASRTYSTYYGYTF.

This clonotype showed up many times. The V gene is TRBV5-1, the J gene TRBJ2-3, with D possibly TRBD2 on 6 matching bases. Trimming took 4 bases from V and 2 from J, leaving 17 bases between them. Germline CDR1 reads SGHRS; CDR2 reads YFSETQ. This CDR3 is 16 amino acids long. CDR3 DNA sequence: TGCGCCAGCAGCGCCGCGGGATTCGGATTCACAGATACGCAGTATTTT. Residues: CASSAAGFGFTDTQYF.

V usage is TRBV28 and J usage is TRBJ2-4, with TRBD2 matching 12 bases. Per germline, CDR1 MDHEN and CDR2 SYDVKM. The length of the CDR3 is 19 residues. V was clipped by 5 bases and J by 1 base; unmatched bases: 12. DNA of the CDR3: TGTGCCAGCAGTCGTGTCCTAGCGGGGGGGGACTGGGCCAAAAACATTCAGTACTTC. Its translation: CASSRVLAGGDWAKNIQYF. The variable domain in full, with the rest retrieved from reference TRBV28 and TRBJ2-4, is DVKVTQSSRYLVKRTGEKVFLECVQDMDHENMFWYRQDPGLGLRLIYFSYDVKMKEKGDIPEGYSVSREKKERFSLILESASTNQTSMYLCASSRVLAGGDWAKNIQYFGAGTRLSVL.

The J gene is TRBJ1-5, the V gene TRBV6-1; 8 nucleotides line up with TRBD1. Germline CDR1 reads MNHNS; CDR2 reads SASEGT. This CDR3 spans 16 amino acids. With V trimmed by 1 base and J by 9 bases, 11 bases remained unmatched. The CDR3 region has the DNA TGTGCCAGCAGTGAAGAGGGGACAGGACCCCGTACGCCCCAGCATTTT. It encodes CASSEEGTGPRTPQHF.

In DNA, the CDR3 is TGCGCCAGCAGCACAGCCGGGACAGGGGGCGAAGGCTACACCTTC. It encodes CASSTAGTGGEGYTF. The chain recombines TRBV5-1 with TRBJ1-2; 12 bases match TRBD1. CDR1 and CDR2 (germline): SGHRS, YFSETQ. The CDR3 runs 15 residues. V dropped 4 bases and J dropped 8; count of bases not matched to a gene: 9.

This clonotype was seen a handful of times. The chain uses TRBV10-1 and TRBJ2-2, with D uncertain. V lost 0 bases and J lost 5, with 7 bases in between. Germline values: CDR1 WNHNN, CDR2 SYGVQD (reference sequence). The CDR3 spans 14 residues. The CDR3 DNA sequence: TGCGCCAGCAGTGAGTCACTTTCTACCGGGGAGCTGTTTTTT. Amino acid sequence: CASSESLSTGELFF.

This clonotype was detected only a few times. The chain carries TRBV30 and TRBJ2-6, with D hard to call. Trimming took off 0 bases at V and 4 bases at J, with 4 bases between the two ends. The CDR3 extends over 13 amino acids. Germline values: CDR1 GTSNPN, CDR2 SVGIG (reference sequence). This CDR3 reads CAWSVTGANVLTF. DNA for the CDR3: TGTGCCTGGAGTGTAACAGGGGCCAACGTCCTGACTTTC.

The chain combines TRBV20-1 with TRBJ2-3; D gene unclear. The CDR3 spans 16 residues. CDR1 is DFQATT, CDR2 SNEGSKA, per germline (reference sequence). Deletions cut 1 base from V and 2 bases from J, with 16 bases between. CDR3 sequence reads: CSARAPETDFTDTQYF. The DNA for the CDR3 is TGCAGTGCTAGAGCTCCTGAGACTGATTTCACAGATACGCAGTATTTT.

The chain combines TRBV5-1 with TRBJ2-5, with D possibly TRBD2 on 7 matching bases. The CDR3 contains 16 residues. Germline V CDR1 and CDR2: SGHRS, YFSETQ. V lost 0 bases and J 1 base, leaving 13 bases between the germline ends. CDR3 loop: CASSLGAGGPQETQYF. The CDR3 coding sequence is TGCGCCAGCAGCTTGGGAGCCGGGGGGCCCCAAGAGACCCAGTACTTC.

Written as DNA, the CDR3 is TGTGCCAGCAGCCAAGATCGCCTCGGCCCCTCCTACAATGAGCAGTTCTTC. This sequence encodes CASSQDRLGPSYNEQFF. The chain is built from TRBV3-1 and TRBJ2-1, with D unclear. V was cut by 0 bases and J by 0 bases, with 12 bases left in between. Per germline, CDR1 LGHDT and CDR2 YNNKEL (reference sequence). This CDR3 is built from 17 residues.

The chain is built from TRBV10-3 and TRBJ2-2; 11 bases line up with TRBD2. V was pared by 6 bases and J by 4 bases, with 10 bases of the junction left unmatched. The CDR3 contains 17 residues. Per the germline V gene, CDR1 is ENHRY and CDR2 is SYGVKD. In DNA form, the CDR3 reads TGTGCCATCAGAGGTCTAGCGGGAGGCCCGGGCACCGGGGAGCTGTTTTTT. Translation: CAIRGLAGGPGTGELFF.

In this sample, this clonotype turned up a few times. This chain joins TRBV6-5 and TRBJ2-6; D gene uncertain. The CDR3 covers 14 residues. Germline loops: CDR1 MNHEY, CDR2 SVGAGI. Trimming cost V 6 bases and J 5 bases, with 11 bases left between them. The CDR3 loop reads CASSLRARANVLTF. The CDR3 bases are TGTGCCAGCAGCTTACGGGCTCGGGCCAACGTCCTGACTTTC.

This clonotype was recorded many times. J is TRBJ2-7 and V is TRBV6-6; D remains ambiguous. The CDR3 has 13 residues. The germline gives CDR1 MNHNY, CDR2 SVGAGI (reference sequence). With 6 bases removed from V and 7 bases from J, the gap between germline ends came to 16 bases. CDR3 nucleotides: TGTGCCAGCAGCTCGGTCCTCCTCTCTGAGCAGTACGTC. Translating gives CASSSVLLSEQYV.

This clonotype was detected a few times. The chain links TRBV30 to TRBJ1-1; no firm D call. Germline lookup yields CDR1 GTSNPN and CDR2 SVGIG (reference sequence). Trimming pared 2 bases from V and 1 base from J, leaving 14 bases between. CDR3 length: 15 residues. The DNA for the CDR3 is TGTGCCTGGAGTTCCCCCTCTACCCAGAACACTGAAGCTTTCTTT. The encoded protein is CAWSSPSTQNTEAFF. The whole variable domain, filled in from reference TRBV30 and TRBJ1-1, reads SQTIHQWPATLVQPVGSPLSLECTVEGTSNPNLYWYRQAAGRGLQLLFYSVGIGQISSEVPQNLSASRPQDRQFILSSKKLLLSDSGFYLCAWSSPSTQNTEAFFGQGTRLTVV.

This clonotype was observed a few times. An end of the junction does not agree with germline; a read error may underlie this. This chain links TRBV18 with TRBJ2-1, with D perhaps matching TRBD1 or TRBD2 (6 bases each). The length of the CDR3 is 13 residues. Germline CDR1 and CDR2: KGHSH and LQKENI. CDR3 sequence reads: CASSPNLEGNRVF. The CDR3 DNA reads TGTGCCAGCTCACCCAACCTGGAGGGCAACAGGGTCTTC.

In its sample, this clonotype was seen many times. V usage is TRBV18 and J usage is TRBJ2-3; TRBD2 might be the D (5 bases). CDR3 length: 12 amino acids. From germline, CDR1 is KGHSH and CDR2 LQKENI. Trimming pared 10 bases from V and 4 bases from J, leaving 12 bases between. This CDR3 reads CATRKEADTQYF. The CDR3 region has the DNA TGTGCCACTCGAAAGGAGGCAGATACGCAGTATTTT.

This clonotype was picked up many times. The V and J genes are TRBV5-1 and TRBJ2-5, with D possibly being TRBD1 (6 bases). Trimming took off 4 bases at V and 2 bases at J, with 9 bases between the two ends. The CDR3 spans 13 residues. CDR1 is SGHRS, CDR2 YFSETQ, per germline. The CDR3 loop is CASSTGQQETQYF. The DNA of the CDR3 is TGCGCCAGCAGCACTGGACAGCAAGAGACCCAGTACTTC. Combining the CDR3 with reference TRBV5-1 and TRBJ2-5 gives the whole variable domain KAGVTQTPRYLIKTRGQQVTLSCSPISGHRSVSWYQQTPGQGLQFLFEYFSETQRNKGNFPGRFSGRQFSNSRSEMNVSTLELGDSALYLCASSTGQQETQYFGPGTRLLVL.

V and J are TRBV5-1 and TRBJ2-3; D unclear. The CDR3 contains 15 residues. Looked up from germline, CDR1 is SGHRS and CDR2 is YFSETQ. V gave up 0 bases and J gave up 4 bases, with 12 bases separating them. The DNA of the CDR3 is TGCGCCAGCAGCTTGGGACAATCGCTCGCAGATACGCAGTATTTT. The encoded protein is CASSLGQSLADTQYF. The full variable domain, in which reference TRBV5-1 and TRBJ2-3 provide the parts outside the CDR3, is KAGVTQTPRYLIKTRGQQVTLSCSPISGHRSVSWYQQTPGQGLQFLFEYFSETQRNKGNFPGRFSGRQFSNSRSEMNVSTLELGDSALYLCASSLGQSLADTQYFGPGTRLTVL.